The text below deals with one T cell receptor (beta chain). The antigen remains unidentified. The sample originates from a study of shared clonotypes between healthy human individuals. Study-wide findings and caveats: With a handful of donors compared, roughly 4.9% of naive CD4 clonotypes were shared. Non-shared clonotypes had lower generation probabilities than those shared by all four donors. Since donors were few, the genetic and exposure-history diversity represented was limited.

The naive CD8 population came from CD45RO-negative cells selected for CCR7, without terminally differentiated effector memory CD45RA+ cells. Germline V gene sequence: CDR1 SEHNR, CDR2 FQNEAQ (reference sequence). The CDR3 contains 16 residues. V lost 4 bases and J lost 7, with 20 bases in between. At the deep level, the assay was run. Clones were sequenced by immunoSEQ multiplex PCR, and TCRdb holds only the in-frame ones, with some missing. The repertoire holds roughly 2,000,000 clones, 80% to 95% seen once, with around 1.7% in the top ten. The TCR was taken from a man aged 18 to 35 in good health. Some clones in this sample may be carry-over from other donors' samples. The sequenced material came from naive CD8+ T cells from PBMCs. The chain has TRBV7-9 and TRBJ2-1, with a tentative D call TRBD2 (6 bases). The CDR3 is CASSSVGTSGRNEQFF. In DNA form, the CDR3 reads TGTGCCAGCAGCTCCGTGGGGACTTCCGGCAGGAATGAGCAGTTCTTC.